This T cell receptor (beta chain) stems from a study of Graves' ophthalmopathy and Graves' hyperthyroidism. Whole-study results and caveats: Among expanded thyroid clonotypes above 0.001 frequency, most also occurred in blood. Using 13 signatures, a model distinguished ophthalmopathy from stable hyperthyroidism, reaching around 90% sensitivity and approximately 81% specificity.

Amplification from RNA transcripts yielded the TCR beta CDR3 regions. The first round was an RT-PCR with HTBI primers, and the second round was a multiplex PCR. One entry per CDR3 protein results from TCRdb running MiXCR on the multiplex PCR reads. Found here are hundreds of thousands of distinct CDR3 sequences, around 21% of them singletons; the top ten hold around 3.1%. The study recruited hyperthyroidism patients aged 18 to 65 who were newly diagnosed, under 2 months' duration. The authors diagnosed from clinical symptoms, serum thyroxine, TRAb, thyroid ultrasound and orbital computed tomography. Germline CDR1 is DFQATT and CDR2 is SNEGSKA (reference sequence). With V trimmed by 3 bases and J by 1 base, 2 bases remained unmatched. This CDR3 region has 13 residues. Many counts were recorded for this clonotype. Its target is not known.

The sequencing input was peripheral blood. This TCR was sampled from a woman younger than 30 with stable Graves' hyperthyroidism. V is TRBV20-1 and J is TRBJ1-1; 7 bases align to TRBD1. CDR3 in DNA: TGCAGTGCTAGTCGGACAGGGAACACTGAAGCTTTCTTT. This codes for CSASRTGNTEAFF.